Shown below are 20 T cell receptor beta chains from a single sample sequenced in a study of control samples from healthy donors and cancer patients. Measured with immunoSEQ multiplex PCR; TCRdb has only the in-frame clones, and not every one. This sample has roughly 120,000 clones, with roughly 92% found just once. The sample comprised blood. The receptor set was obtained from a man aged 30-40 years in good health.

The chain recombines TRBV12-3 or TRBV12-4 with TRBJ1-1; D is unresolved. The CDR3 runs to 13 residues. Trimming removed 5 bases from V and 5 bases from J, with 12 bases in between. The CDR3 nucleotides read TGTGCCAGCAGTGAGAATCGGGGAACTGAAGCTTTCTTT. It codes for CASSENRGTEAFF.

This clone was picked up one time. This rearrangement joins TRBV7-9 to TRBJ2-1; D unclear. V lost 5 bases to trimming and J lost 7 bases, with 18 bases between them. CDR3 size: 15 residues. The germline gives CDR1 SEHNR, CDR2 FQNEAQ (reference sequence). CDR3 in DNA: TGTGCCAGCAGCCCCCCTTTCGGGCTTGCTAATGAGCAGTTCTTC. This translates into CASSPPFGLANEQFF.

This clone turned up a few times. The chain links TRBV13 to TRBJ2-1, with TRBD2 matching 10 bases. CDR1 and CDR2 (germline): PRHDT, FYEKMQ (reference sequence). J was trimmed by 0 bases and V by 4 bases; bases with no gene match: 6. The CDR3 is 17 amino acids. CDR3 sequence: CASSSHSGGSSYNEQFF. CDR3 in DNA: TGTGCCAGCAGCTCCCATAGCGGGGGGAGCTCCTACAATGAGCAGTTCTTC.

This clone has only one observation. J is TRBJ2-6 and V is TRBV6-1, with 7 positions matching TRBD1. This CDR3 is built from 17 residues. V gave up 4 bases and J gave up 0 bases; unmatched junction bases: 6. Germline V lookup: CDR1 MNHNS, CDR2 SASEGT. The CDR3 sequence: CASSGQGKSSGANVLTF. The CDR3, as DNA: TGTGCCAGCAGTGGACAGGGTAAAAGCTCTGGGGCCAACGTCCTGACTTTC.

The chain recombines TRBV7-9 with TRBJ2-6, with D perhaps matching TRBD2 (5 bases). The CDR3 is 16 residues long. V was trimmed by 3 bases and J by 1 base, leaving 10 bases between them. Germline V CDR1 and CDR2: SEHNR, FQNEAQ (reference sequence). The CDR3 region has the DNA TGTGCCAGCAGCTTTAGAGGCGGGTCTGGGGCCAACGTCCTGACTTTC. This encodes CASSFRGGSGANVLTF.

This chain links TRBV9 with TRBJ1-2, with no clear D. This CDR3 has 13 amino acids. CDR1 SGDLS and CDR2 YYNGEE come from the germline V gene. V gave up 4 bases and J gave up 8 bases, with 15 bases separating them. For the CDR3, the DNA is TGTGCCAGCAGCTCGTCTCTCGGAAGGGGCTACACCTTC. Protein product: CASSSSLGRGYTF.

The chain couples TRBV4-1 to TRBJ2-2, with 8 bases fitting TRBD2. This CDR3 has 18 residues. CDR1 and CDR2 (germline): MGHRA, YSYEKL. J was trimmed by 1 base and V by 1 base; bases with no gene match: 8. CDR3 nucleotides: TGCGCCAGCAGCCAAGTCGGGCTAGCGGGTAGGAACACCGGGGAGCTGTTTTTT. Translating gives CASSQVGLAGRNTGELFF.

This clone appeared once. This sequence joins TRBV5-6 and TRBJ1-3, with 9 bases matching TRBD1. This CDR3 has 18 amino acids. V dropped 0 bases and J dropped 0; count of bases not matched to a gene: 7. Germline V CDR1 and CDR2: SGHDT, YYEEEE. The CDR3 DNA is TGTGCCAGCAGCTTGGCCCCCACAGGGGGCGGCTCTGGAAACACCATATATTTT. It codes for CASSLAPTGGGSGNTIYF.

In DNA, the CDR3 is TGTGCTAGTGACTCTCCGGGACAGGGGGCTTTCACCCTCCACTTT. Residues: CASDSPGQGAFTLHF. The chain couples TRBV12-5 to TRBJ1-6; TRBD1 matches 12 bases. CDR1 and CDR2 (germline): LGHNT, FRNRAP. The CDR3 is made up of 15 amino acids. V trimming: 7 bases; J trimming: 14 bases; junction bases outside the gene matches: 12.

J is TRBJ2-1 and V is TRBV13, with a possible D match to TRBD2 (6 bases). V gave up 5 bases and J gave up 6 bases, with 17 bases separating them. The CDR3 covers 15 residues. CDR1 is PRHDT, CDR2 FYEKMQ, per germline (reference sequence). CDR3 DNA sequence: TGTGCCAGCAGCCCCCACGGGGGAGAAGGCAATGAGCAGTTCTTC. It encodes CASSPHGGEGNEQFF.

Only one count was recorded for this clone. The chain couples TRBV6-5 to TRBJ1-3, with D perhaps TRBD1 (5 bases). Between the trimmed V and J ends, which lost 5 bases and 6 bases, there was a span of 11 bases. Per the germline V gene, CDR1 is MNHEY and CDR2 is SVGAGI. This CDR3 spans 13 amino acids. The CDR3 here is CASSTGAANTIYF. The DNA of the CDR3 is TGTGCCAGCAGTACAGGAGCTGCAAACACCATATATTTT.

This chain joins TRBV24-1 and TRBJ2-3, with a weak D call TRBD2 (7 bases). Trimming stripped 9 bases from V and 5 bases from J, with 17 bases between. CDR3 length: 14 residues. CDR1 and CDR2 from the germline V gene are KGHDR and SFDVKD. CDR3 bases: TGTGCCACCGACGGGGGCGCGGGGGTAGATACGCAGTATTTT. Amino acid sequence: CATDGGAGVDTQYF.

This clone is judged medium-sized. This chain joins TRBV6-4 and TRBJ2-1; 10 bases are shared with TRBD2. J lost 5 bases, V lost 6 bases, and 7 bases had no gene match. Germline values: CDR1 MRHNA, CDR2 SNTAGT. The CDR3 is 15 residues long. DNA of the CDR3: TGTGCCAGCAGCCCCGGGACTAGCGACCACAATGAGCAGTTCTTC. The encoded protein is CASSPGTSDHNEQFF.

The chain links TRBV11-2 to TRBJ2-6; 9 nucleotides agree with TRBD1. CDR1 is SGHAT and CDR2 is FQNNGV in the germline V gene. This CDR3 has 15 amino acids. V shed 5 bases and J 4 bases; nucleotides not matched to a gene: 3. CDR3 protein: CASSIQGAGANVLTF. The CDR3, as DNA: TGTGCCAGCAGCATACAGGGGGCCGGGGCCAACGTCCTGACTTTC.

The chain links TRBV5-1 to TRBJ2-1; D is ambiguous. The CDR3 contains 16 residues. CDR1 is SGHRS and CDR2 is YFSETQ in the germline V gene. With 0 bases removed from V and 8 bases from J, the gap between germline ends came to 18 bases. CDR3 protein: CASSLEAPSWVYEQFF. The DNA of the CDR3 is TGCGCCAGCAGCTTGGAAGCCCCTTCGTGGGTCTATGAGCAGTTCTTC.

The chain carries TRBV6-6 and TRBJ1-3; no firm D call. The CDR3 loop spans 14 amino acids. Germline CDR1 and CDR2: MNHNY and SVGAGI (reference sequence). Between the trimmed V and J ends, which lost 2 bases and 2 bases, there was a span of 7 bases. The CDR3 protein is CASSYDRTGNTIYF. CDR3 in DNA: TGTGCCAGCAGTTACGATCGGACTGGAAACACCATATATTTT.

This CDR3 reads CASSLVGSNTGELFF. CDR3 nucleotides: TGCGCCAGCAGCTTGGTGGGGTCGAACACCGGGGAGCTGTTTTTT. V is TRBV5-1 and J is TRBJ2-2; D ambiguous. Germline CDR1 reads SGHRS; CDR2 reads YFSETQ. With 0 bases removed from V and 0 bases from J, the gap between germline ends came to 6 bases. There are 15 residues in the CDR3.

This chain joins TRBV5-8 and TRBJ2-2; 8 bases fit TRBD2. Germline V gene sequence: CDR1 SGHTS, CDR2 YDEGEE. Trimming removed 2 bases from V and 3 bases from J; junction bases left unmatched: 0. There are 14 residues in the CDR3. CDR3: CASSFGGDTGELFF. CDR3 nucleotides: TGTGCCAGCAGCTTCGGGGGGGACACCGGGGAGCTGTTTTTT.

The rearrangement links TRBV9 to TRBJ1-1, with D unclear. Deletions cut 0 bases from V and 2 bases from J, with 11 bases between. Germline V gives CDR1 SGDLS, CDR2 YYNGEE. This CDR3 is 15 amino acids long. CDR3 sequence reads: CASSVGGPANTEAFF. The CDR3 coding sequence is TGTGCCAGCAGCGTAGGGGGTCCGGCCAACACTGAAGCTTTCTTT. Together with reference TRBV9 and TRBJ1-1, the CDR3 gives the full variable domain: DSGVTQTPKHLITATGQRVTLRCSPRSGDLSVYWYQQSLDQGLQFLIQYYNGEERAKGNILERFSAQQFPDLHSELNLSSLELGDSALYFCASSVGGPANTEAFFGQGTRLTVV.

The rearrangement joins TRBV19 to TRBJ1-3, with a tentative D call TRBD1 (5 bases). V was pared by 10 bases and J by 6 bases, with 22 bases between. The CDR3 extends over 15 amino acids. Germline values: CDR1 LNHDA, CDR2 SQIVND (reference sequence). CDR3 coding DNA: TGTGCCATCTCATTAGGGGTCTGTACTGCAAACACCATATATTTT. Translating gives CAISLGVCTANTIYF.